Below, 14 T cell receptor beta chains from the same sample are listed, as sequenced in a study of OX40 agonist ivuxolimab in advanced cancers. The data were produced by immunoSEQ multiplex PCR, yet TCRdb's version contains in-frame clones alone and is incomplete. The sample includes about 14,000 clones, 70% to 75% of them seen just once. The input for sequencing was CD4+ or CD8+ T cells sorted from blood, taken in a trial of the OX40 agonist ivuxolimab. Receptors originate from an adult with an advanced solid tumor such as melanoma, head and neck, liver or kidney cancer.

The chain couples TRBV19 to TRBJ2-5; D gene ambiguous. This CDR3 has 14 residues. Germline lookup yields CDR1 LNHDA and CDR2 SQIVND (reference sequence). Trimming cost V 8 bases and J 5 bases, with 18 bases left between them. The CDR3 reads CASGSQAGRETQYF. In DNA, the CDR3 is TGTGCCAGTGGTAGCCAGGCTGGGCGGGAGACCCAGTACTTC. The whole variable domain, filled in from reference TRBV19 and TRBJ2-5, reads DGGITQSPKYLFRKEGQNVTLSCEQNLNHDAMYWYRQDPGQGLRLIYYSQIVNDFQKGDIAEGYSVSREKKESFPLTVTSAQKNPTAFYLCASGSQAGRETQYFGPGTRLLVL.

The chain is built from TRBV30 and TRBJ2-7; 9 bases map to TRBD1. V lost 3 bases and J lost 2; bases outside the gene matches: 5. This CDR3 comprises 14 residues. Germline CDR1 is GTSNPN and CDR2 is SVGIG (reference sequence). The CDR3 bases are TGTGCCTGGAGCATTGGGACAGGGCCCTACGAGCAGTACTTC. Translation gives CAWSIGTGPYEQYF.

The genes are TRBV27 and TRBJ2-2; no clear D. The CDR3 is 14 residues long. V lost 8 bases to trimming and J lost 0 bases, with 10 bases between them. Per germline, CDR1 MNHEY and CDR2 SMNVEV (reference sequence). The CDR3 is CASSSWANTGELFF. CDR3 coding DNA: TGTGCCAGCTCCTCATGGGCGAACACCGGGGAGCTGTTTTTT.

The gene calls are TRBV7-9 and TRBJ1-5; D not certain. Germline V gene sequence: CDR1 SEHNR, CDR2 FQNEAQ (reference sequence). V lost 4 bases to trimming and J lost 4 bases, with 5 bases between them. This CDR3 has 12 residues. In nucleotides, the CDR3 is TGTGCCAGCAGCTCCCAAAATCAGCCCCAGCATTTT. Protein sequence: CASSSQNQPQHF.

The chain has TRBV6-5 and TRBJ2-1; TRBD1 matches at 7 bases. Looked up from germline, CDR1 is MNHEY and CDR2 is SVGAGI. The trim removed 8 bases at V and 9 bases at J, leaving 7 bases unmatched. This CDR3 comprises 12 residues. The CDR3 loop is CASGPGTVEQFF. The CDR3 DNA sequence: TGTGCCAGCGGTCCAGGGACAGTTGAGCAGTTCTTC.

This clone appeared a few times. V gene TRBV4-3 combines with J gene TRBJ2-3; 11 bases agree with TRBD2. There are 16 residues in the CDR3. Germline V CDR1 and CDR2: LGHNA, YSLEER. V trimming: 2 bases; J trimming: 2 bases; junction bases outside the gene matches: 3. The CDR3, as DNA: TGCGCCAGCAGCCAATCGGGACTAGCGGACACAGATACGCAGTATTTT. The encoded protein is CASSQSGLADTDTQYF.

V usage is TRBV6-5 and J usage is TRBJ2-5; tentatively, D is TRBD1 (5 bases). The CDR3 loop spans 15 amino acids. V lost 0 bases, J lost 0 bases, and 8 bases lay in between. Germline-derived CDR1 and CDR2 are MNHEY and SVGAGI. CDR3: CASSYSKGNQETQYF. The DNA for the CDR3 is TGTGCCAGCAGTTACTCGAAGGGGAACCAAGAGACCCAGTACTTC.

This CDR3 is CASSLAGVNTEAFF. The CDR3 bases are TGTGCCAGCAGCCTAGCAGGGGTAAACACTGAAGCTTTCTTT. The V gene is TRBV27, the J gene TRBJ1-1; weak D call: TRBD1 (6 bases). Germline CDR1 and CDR2: MNHEY and SMNVEV (reference sequence). This CDR3 region has 14 residues. Between the trimmed V and J ends, which lost 6 bases and 2 bases, there was a span of 13 bases.

The rearrangement links TRBV6-5 to TRBJ2-3; D unclear. This CDR3 spans 12 amino acids. Between the trimmed V and J ends, which lost 2 bases and 6 bases, there was a span of 6 bases. The germline V gene encodes CDR1 MNHEY and CDR2 SVGAGI. DNA for the CDR3: TGTGCCAGCAGTTACACTGGTGATACGCAGTATTTT. Its protein is CASSYTGDTQYF.

The rearrangement uses TRBV7-9 and TRBJ2-7, with D unclear. Trimming cost V 3 bases and J 4 bases, with 16 bases left between them. CDR1 is SEHNR and CDR2 is FQNEAQ in the germline V gene (reference sequence). The CDR3 length is 15 residues. The CDR3 sequence is CASSFPGQAVYEQYF. The CDR3 nucleotides are TGTGCCAGCAGCTTTCCGGGTCAGGCCGTTTACGAGCAGTACTTC. Based on the CDR3 plus reference TRBV7-9 and TRBJ2-7, the full variable domain is DTGVSQNPRHKITKRGQNVTFRCDPISEHNRLYWYRQTLGQGPEFLTYFQNEAQLEKSRLLSDRFSAERPKGSFSTLEIQRTEQGDSAMYLCASSFPGQAVYEQYFGPGTRLTVT.

By share of the sample, this clone is medium-sized. The chain recombines TRBV25-1 with TRBJ2-2; 8 bases map to TRBD1. With V trimmed by 1 base and J by 13 bases, 5 bases remained unmatched. The CDR3 has 13 residues. CDR1 and CDR2 from the germline V gene are MGHDK and SYGVNS. CDR3 residues: CASSELLGQGLFF. The CDR3, as DNA: TGTGCCAGCAGTGAATTGTTAGGACAGGGGCTGTTTTTT.

Sample share makes this clone medium-sized. This rearrangement joins TRBV9 to TRBJ2-7; weak D call: TRBD2 (7 bases). The CDR3 has 14 residues. Germline CDR1 reads SGDLS; CDR2 reads YYNGEE. V was cut by 0 bases and J by 3 bases, with 10 bases left in between. The CDR3 protein is CASSVEGGGYEQYF. CDR3 nucleotides: TGTGCCAGCAGCGTAGAGGGAGGGGGCTACGAGCAGTACTTC.

The chain carries TRBV6-4 and TRBJ2-1, with D perhaps TRBD1 (6 bases). CDR1 MRHNA and CDR2 SNTAGT come from the germline V gene. This CDR3 comprises 16 residues. The V end was cut by 0 bases, the J end by 0 bases, with 9 bases between. The chain's CDR3 is CASSDSGTNSYNEQFF. For the CDR3, the DNA is TGTGCCAGCAGTGACTCCGGGACAAACTCCTACAATGAGCAGTTCTTC.

The chain uses TRBV5-6 and TRBJ2-1; 7 nucleotides line up with TRBD2. Germline CDR1 reads SGHDT; CDR2 reads YYEEEE. V was pared by 5 bases and J by 8 bases, with 13 bases of the junction left unmatched. The CDR3 is 15 amino acids. The CDR3 region has the DNA TGTGCCAGCAGTCCGCCAGCCGCGGGAGTAGATGAGCAGTTCTTC. Its protein is CASSPPAAGVDEQFF.